One sample yielded the 21 T cell receptor beta chains listed below, sequenced in a study of shared clonotypes between healthy human individuals. CD45RO-negative, CCR7-positively selected cells formed the naive CD8 fraction, excluding terminally differentiated effector memory CD45RA+ cells. Profiling relied on immunoSEQ multiplex PCR, and the TCRdb table lists in-frame clones only, not all of them. This table holds about 2 million clones, 85% to 95% found once. Sequencing input: naive CD8+ T cells sorted from blood. Every receptor here comes from a man aged 18 to 30 in good health.

The chain combines TRBV5-5 with TRBJ2-1; no definite D call. The germline gives CDR1 SGHKS, CDR2 YYEKEE (reference sequence). This CDR3 region has 15 residues. The germline V and J ends were trimmed by 4 bases and 4 bases, with 15 bases remaining between them. CDR3 sequence (DNA): TGTGCCAGCAGCACCCGGTCGGAGTCATACAATGAGCAGTTCTTC. Translating it yields CASSTRSESYNEQFF.

On this clone: The same CDR3 can be traced to other DNA sequences in this sample. This chain links TRBV5-1 with TRBJ2-2; 7 bases are shared with TRBD1. CDR1 is SGHRS, CDR2 YFSETQ, per germline. With 3 bases clipped from V and 2 bases from J, the junction kept 4 bases outside the gene matches. The CDR3 has 15 residues. Here the CDR3 reads CASSSGTVNTGELFF. Written as DNA, the CDR3 is TGCGCCAGCAGCTCCGGGACAGTAAACACCGGGGAGCTGTTTTTT.

In its sample, this clone was seen once. V usage is TRBV7-6 and J usage is TRBJ1-2; maybe TRBD1 (5 bases). The germline V gene encodes CDR1 SGHVS and CDR2 FNYEAQ. This CDR3 region has 14 residues. V was pared by 1 base and J by 8 bases, with 14 bases between. CDR3 protein: CASSLGGTEYGYTF. The CDR3 coding sequence is TGTGCCAGCAGCTTAGGGGGGACGGAGTACGGCTACACCTTC. The full variable domain, its missing parts supplied by reference TRBV7-6 and TRBJ1-2, is GAGVSQSPRYKVTKRGQDVALRCDPISGHVSLYWYRQALGQGPEFLTYFNYEAQQDKSGLPNDRFSAERPEGSISTLTIQRTEQRDSAMYRCASSLGGTEYGYTFGSGTRLTVV.

This chain uses TRBV5-1 with TRBJ2-4, with a tentative D call TRBD2 (6 bases). V lost 0 bases, J lost 7 bases, and 17 bases lay in between. Germline V gene sequence: CDR1 SGHRS, CDR2 YFSETQ. The CDR3 runs 16 residues. The CDR3: CASSLGFGLNGNIQYF. The DNA of the CDR3 is TGCGCCAGCAGCTTGGGTTTCGGACTAAACGGGAACATTCAGTACTTC.

The chain employs TRBV7-6 and TRBJ1-1; no clear D gene. This CDR3 has 13 amino acids. The V and J ends lost 3 bases and 1 base respectively, with 6 bases between them. Germline assignment: CDR1 SGHVS and CDR2 FNYEAQ. Here the CDR3 DNA reads TGTGCCAGCAGCTTGACTTCGAACACTGAAGCTTTCTTT. As protein: CASSLTSNTEAFF. Full variable domain (outside the CDR3, taken from reference TRBV7-6 and TRBJ1-1): GAGVSQSPRYKVTKRGQDVALRCDPISGHVSLYWYRQALGQGPEFLTYFNYEAQQDKSGLPNDRFSAERPEGSISTLTIQRTEQRDSAMYRCASSLTSNTEAFFGQGTRLTVV.

The genes are TRBV23-1 and TRBJ2-7, with a possible D match to TRBD2 (6 bases). TRBV23-1 is given ORF status, its function remaining uncertain. The CDR3 is 12 amino acids. The CDR3 DNA follows: TGCGCAGAACGGGGGAGGCGCCACGAGCAGTACTTC. Protein sequence: CAERGRRHEQYF.

As to this clone: The sample holds other DNA sequences that translate to the same CDR3. The chain links TRBV9 to TRBJ2-2, with D uncertain. The ends were cut back, 4 bases at V and 1 base at J, with 2 bases in the middle. This CDR3 spans 12 amino acids. Germline V CDR1 and CDR2: SGDLS, YYNGEE. CDR3 loop: CASSQNTGELFF. For the CDR3, the DNA is TGTGCCAGCAGCCAGAACACCGGGGAGCTGTTTTTT.

J is TRBJ2-7 and V is TRBV4-1; D not certain. Looked up from germline, CDR1 is MGHRA and CDR2 is YSYEKL. CDR3 length: 15 amino acids. Trimming took 1 base from V and 2 from J, leaving 12 bases between them. CDR3 loop: CASSQVIGEAYEQYF. In nucleotides, the CDR3 is TGCGCCAGCAGCCAAGTCATCGGAGAGGCCTACGAGCAGTACTTC.

The chain carries TRBV25-1 and TRBJ2-5, with a possible D match to TRBD2 (6 bases). V dropped 2 bases and J dropped 5 bases, with 21 bases sitting between them. The germline V gene has CDR1 MGHDK and CDR2 SYGVNS. This CDR3 has 17 amino acids. CDR3 bases: TGTGCCAGCAGTGAAGCGGGTTGGACTACCGGGGCGGAGACCCAGTACTTC. Translating gives CASSEAGWTTGAETQYF.

This CDR3 is CASSLGNRGEITEAFF. CDR3 bases: TGTGCCAGCAGCTTAGGGAACAGGGGGGAAATAACTGAAGCTTTCTTT. V gene TRBV7-9 combines with J gene TRBJ1-1; 8 nucleotides line up with TRBD1. Germline trimming cut 1 base from V and 5 bases from J; bases unmatched to any gene: 9. The CDR3 is 16 residues long. Germline V CDR1 and CDR2: SEHNR, FQNEAQ (reference sequence).

Comments on this clone: This CDR3 is also generated by other DNA sequences in the sample. The gene calls are TRBV7-9 and TRBJ1-1; D remains unclear. Trimming removed 6 bases at V and 1 base at J, with 6 bases between. The CDR3 extends over 12 amino acids. CDR1 and CDR2 from the germline V gene are SEHNR and FQNEAQ (reference sequence). The CDR3 loop is CASSRQNTEAFF. CDR3 DNA sequence: TGTGCCAGCAGTCGACAGAACACTGAAGCTTTCTTT.

The rearrangement links TRBV4-1 to TRBJ1-1; TRBD1 might be the D (5 bases). The V gene's germline CDR1 is MGHRA and CDR2 YSYEKL. The CDR3 is 14 residues long. V was shortened by 1 base and J by 4 bases, with 10 bases between the two germline ends. For the CDR3, the DNA is TGCGCCAGCAGCCAAGGACGGGGGACCACTGAAGCTTTCTTT. Encoded protein: CASSQGRGTTEAFF.

The chain is built from TRBV29-1 and TRBJ1-1; 7 bases align to TRBD1. CDR1 is SQVTM and CDR2 is ANQGSEA in the germline V gene. V gave up 5 bases and J gave up 3 bases; unmatched junction bases: 9. The CDR3 is made up of 14 amino acids. The CDR3 nucleotides are TGCAGCGTTTGGAACAGGGGCAGACACACTGAAGCTTTCTTT. As protein: CSVWNRGRHTEAFF.

The V and J genes are TRBV30 and TRBJ1-1, with unresolved D. Germline V gives CDR1 GTSNPN, CDR2 SVGIG (reference sequence). Deletions cut 5 bases from V and 6 bases from J, with 7 bases between. This CDR3 has 10 amino acids. CDR3 loop: CAWHTSEAFF. CDR3 bases: TGTGCCTGGCACACGTCTGAAGCTTTCTTT.

V and J are TRBV9 and TRBJ2-1, with a weak D call TRBD2 (5 bases). Trimming took 6 bases from V and 4 from J, leaving 11 bases between them. The CDR3 spans 13 residues. CDR1 and CDR2 from the germline V gene are SGDLS and YYNGEE. The CDR3 spells CASTTPGYNEQFF. As DNA, the CDR3 is TGTGCCAGCACCACGCCGGGGTACAATGAGCAGTTCTTC.

This chain connects TRBV11-2 to TRBJ1-6; maybe TRBD1 (6 bases). The CDR3 has 16 amino acids. Germline values: CDR1 SGHAT, CDR2 FQNNGV. V lost 3 bases and J lost 6, with 15 bases in between. The CDR3 DNA sequence: TGTGCCAGCAGCTTTCACAGACAGGTGGTTAATTCACCCCTCCACTTT. It yields the protein CASSFHRQVVNSPLHF.

The chain uses TRBV10-3 and TRBJ2-7; possibly TRBD1 for D (6 bases). The CDR3 sequence is 11 residues long. Looked up from germline, CDR1 is ENHRY and CDR2 is SYGVKD. V shed 11 bases and J shed 3 bases, with 11 bases lying between them. The chain's CDR3 is CAGADSYEQYF. The CDR3 DNA is TGTGCCGGCGCGGACAGCTACGAGCAGTACTTC.

This clone has just a few counts. The sample contains more than one DNA sequence encoding this CDR3. Here the CDR3 DNA reads TGTGCCAGCAGCTTAGTCCACGAGCAGTACTTC. Translated, it gives CASSLVHEQYF. The gene calls are TRBV11-2 and TRBJ2-7; D ambiguous. This CDR3 spans 11 amino acids. The ends were cut back, 1 base at V and 5 bases at J, with 3 bases in the middle. CDR1 SGHAT and CDR2 FQNNGV come from the germline V gene.

This chain connects TRBV5-5 to TRBJ2-7, with D unresolved. The CDR3 runs 13 residues. Germline CDR1 is SGHKS and CDR2 is YYEKEE (reference sequence). V was clipped by 2 bases and J by 2 bases, with 8 bases between them. The CDR3 is CASSFGQAYEQYF. The CDR3 DNA reads as TGTGCCAGCAGCTTTGGGCAGGCCTACGAGCAGTACTTC.

The gene calls are TRBV5-1 and TRBJ1-4; a weak D match, TRBD1 (6 bases). Germline CDR1 is SGHRS and CDR2 is YFSETQ. Trimming removed 8 bases at V and 5 bases at J, with 19 bases between. This CDR3 has 15 residues. CDR3 region: CASRSRGGSNEKLFF. In nucleotides, the CDR3 is TGCGCCAGTCGCTCTCGAGGGGGGAGCAATGAAAAACTGTTTTTT.

The genes are TRBV27 and TRBJ2-5, with 11 bases lining up with TRBD2. The junction had 9 bases not matched to a gene; V was cut back by 4 bases and J by 5 bases. Germline lookup yields CDR1 MNHEY and CDR2 SMNVEV (reference sequence). The CDR3 runs to 16 residues. CDR3 nucleotides: TGTGCCAGCAGTTATTTAGCGGGAGGGCCTGTTGAGACCCAGTACTTC. It is translated as CASSYLAGGPVETQYF.